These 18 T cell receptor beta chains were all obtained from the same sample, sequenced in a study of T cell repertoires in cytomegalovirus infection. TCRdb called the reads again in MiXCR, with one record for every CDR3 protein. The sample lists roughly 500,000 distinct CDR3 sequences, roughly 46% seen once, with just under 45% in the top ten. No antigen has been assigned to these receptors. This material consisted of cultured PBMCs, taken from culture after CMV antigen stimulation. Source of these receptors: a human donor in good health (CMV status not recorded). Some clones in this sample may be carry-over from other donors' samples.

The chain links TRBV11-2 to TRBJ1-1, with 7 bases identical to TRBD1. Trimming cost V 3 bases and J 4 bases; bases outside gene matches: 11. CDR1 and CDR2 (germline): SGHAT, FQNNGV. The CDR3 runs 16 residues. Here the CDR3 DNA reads TGTGCCAGCAGCTTCCAGACTCCAGGGGGTCCCACTGAAGCTTTCTTT. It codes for CASSFQTPGGPTEAFF.

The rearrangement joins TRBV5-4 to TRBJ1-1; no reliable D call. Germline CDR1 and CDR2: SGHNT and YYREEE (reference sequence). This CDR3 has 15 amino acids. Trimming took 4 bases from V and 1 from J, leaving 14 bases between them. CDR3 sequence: CASSQGPVKNTEAFF. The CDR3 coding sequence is TGTGCCAGCAGCCAAGGCCCCGTAAAGAACACTGAAGCTTTCTTT.

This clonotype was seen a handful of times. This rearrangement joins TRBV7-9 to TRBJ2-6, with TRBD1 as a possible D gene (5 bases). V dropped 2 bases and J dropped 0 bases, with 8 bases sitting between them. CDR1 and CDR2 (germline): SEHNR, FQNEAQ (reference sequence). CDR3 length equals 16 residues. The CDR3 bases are TGTGCCAGCAGCTTATGGGGCAGCTCTGGGGCCAACGTCCTGACTTTC. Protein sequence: CASSLWGSSGANVLTF. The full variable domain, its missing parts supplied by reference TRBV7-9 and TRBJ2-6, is DTGVSQNPRHKITKRGQNVTFRCDPISEHNRLYWYRQTLGQGPEFLTYFQNEAQLEKSRLLSDRFSAERPKGSFSTLEIQRTEQGDSAMYLCASSLWGSSGANVLTFGAGSRLTVL.

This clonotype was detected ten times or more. CDR3 nucleotide sequence: TGTGCCAGCAGCCCCGGCCGGGATACGCAGTATTTT. The encoded protein is CASSPGRDTQYF. The J gene is TRBJ2-3, the V gene TRBV7-2; D gene unclear. Germline-derived CDR1 and CDR2 are SGHTA and FQGNSA. CDR3 length equals 12 residues. Between the trimmed V and J ends, which lost 5 bases and 6 bases, there was a span of 9 bases.

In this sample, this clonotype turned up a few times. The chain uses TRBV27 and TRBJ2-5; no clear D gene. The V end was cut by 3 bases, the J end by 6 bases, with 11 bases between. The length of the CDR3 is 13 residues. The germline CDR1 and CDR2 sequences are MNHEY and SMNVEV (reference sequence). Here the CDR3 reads CASSFNAWKTQYF. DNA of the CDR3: TGTGCCAGCAGTTTTAACGCATGGAAGACCCAGTACTTC.

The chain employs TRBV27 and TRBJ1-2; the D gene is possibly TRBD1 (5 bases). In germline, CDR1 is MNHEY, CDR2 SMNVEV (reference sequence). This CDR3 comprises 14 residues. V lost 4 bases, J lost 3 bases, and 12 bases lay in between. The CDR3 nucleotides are TGTGCCAGCAGTTCGAGACAGTTATACTATGGCTACACCTTC. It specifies CASSSRQLYYGYTF.

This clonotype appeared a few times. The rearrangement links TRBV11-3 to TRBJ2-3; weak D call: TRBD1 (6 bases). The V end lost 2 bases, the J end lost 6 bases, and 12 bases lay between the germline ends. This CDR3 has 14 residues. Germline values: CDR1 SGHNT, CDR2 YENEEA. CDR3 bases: TGTGCCAGCAGCTTATCGAGGACAGAGGATACGCAGTATTTT. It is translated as CASSLSRTEDTQYF.

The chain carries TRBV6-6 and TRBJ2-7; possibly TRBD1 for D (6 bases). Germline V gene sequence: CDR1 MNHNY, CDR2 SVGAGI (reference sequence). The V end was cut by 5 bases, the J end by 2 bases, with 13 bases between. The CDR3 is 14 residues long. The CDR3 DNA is TGTGCCAGCAGTACAGGGCACCGCGCCTACGAGCAGTACTTC. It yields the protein CASSTGHRAYEQYF.

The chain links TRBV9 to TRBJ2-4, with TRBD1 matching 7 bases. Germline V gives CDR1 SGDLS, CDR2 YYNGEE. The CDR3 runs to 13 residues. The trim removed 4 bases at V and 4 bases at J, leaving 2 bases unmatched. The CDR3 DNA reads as TGTGCCAGCAGCCGACAGGGTAAAAACATTCAGTACTTC. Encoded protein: CASSRQGKNIQYF.

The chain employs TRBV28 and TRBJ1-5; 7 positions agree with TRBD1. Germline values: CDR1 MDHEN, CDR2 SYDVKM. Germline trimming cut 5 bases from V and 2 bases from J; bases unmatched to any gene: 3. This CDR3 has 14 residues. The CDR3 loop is CASSKGQGNQPQHF. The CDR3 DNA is TGTGCCAGCAGTAAAGGACAGGGCAATCAGCCCCAGCATTTT.

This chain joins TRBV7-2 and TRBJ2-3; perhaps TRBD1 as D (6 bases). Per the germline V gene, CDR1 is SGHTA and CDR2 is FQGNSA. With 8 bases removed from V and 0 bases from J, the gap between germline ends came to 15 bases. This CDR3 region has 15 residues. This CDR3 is CASLPQGLSTDTQYF. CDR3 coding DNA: TGTGCCAGCCTCCCCCAGGGGCTGAGCACAGATACGCAGTATTTT.

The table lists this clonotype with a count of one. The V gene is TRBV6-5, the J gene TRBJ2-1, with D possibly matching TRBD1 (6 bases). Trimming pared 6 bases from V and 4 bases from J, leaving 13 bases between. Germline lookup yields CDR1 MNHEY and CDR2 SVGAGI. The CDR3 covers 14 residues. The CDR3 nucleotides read TGTGCCAGCAGACGCCGGGACATTTACAATGAGCAGTTCTTC. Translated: CASRRRDIYNEQFF.

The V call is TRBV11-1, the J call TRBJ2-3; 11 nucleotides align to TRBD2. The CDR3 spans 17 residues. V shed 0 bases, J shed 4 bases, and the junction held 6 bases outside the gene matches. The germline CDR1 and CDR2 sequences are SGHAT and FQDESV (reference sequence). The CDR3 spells CASSLATSGAGADTQYF. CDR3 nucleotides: TGTGCCAGCAGCTTAGCGACTAGCGGGGCCGGGGCAGATACGCAGTATTTT.

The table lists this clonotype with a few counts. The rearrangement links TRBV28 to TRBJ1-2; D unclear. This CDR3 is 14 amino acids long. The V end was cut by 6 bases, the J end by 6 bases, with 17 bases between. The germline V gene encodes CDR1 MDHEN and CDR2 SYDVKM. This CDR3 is CASRNVGIQDGYTF. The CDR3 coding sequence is TGTGCCAGCAGAAACGTCGGGATCCAGGATGGCTACACCTTC.

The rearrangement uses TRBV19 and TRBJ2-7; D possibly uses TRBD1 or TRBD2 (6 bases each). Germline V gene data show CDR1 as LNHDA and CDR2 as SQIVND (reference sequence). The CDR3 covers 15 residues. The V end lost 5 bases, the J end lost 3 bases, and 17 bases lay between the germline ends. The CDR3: CASSPVGGMYYEQYF. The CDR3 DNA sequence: TGTGCCAGTAGTCCGGTGGGGGGCATGTACTACGAGCAGTACTTC. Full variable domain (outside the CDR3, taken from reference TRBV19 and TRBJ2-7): DGGITQSPKYLFRKEGQNVTLSCEQNLNHDAMYWYRQDPGQGLRLIYYSQIVNDFQKGDIAEGYSVSREKKESFPLTVTSAQKNPTAFYLCASSPVGGMYYEQYFGPGTRLTVT.

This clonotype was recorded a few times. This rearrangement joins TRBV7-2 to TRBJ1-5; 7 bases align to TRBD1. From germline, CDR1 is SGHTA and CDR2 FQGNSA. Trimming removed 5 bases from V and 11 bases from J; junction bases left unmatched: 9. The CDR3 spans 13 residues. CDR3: CASSAETGSAQHF. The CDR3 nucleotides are TGTGCCAGCAGCGCGGAGACAGGGTCGGCCCAGCATTTT.

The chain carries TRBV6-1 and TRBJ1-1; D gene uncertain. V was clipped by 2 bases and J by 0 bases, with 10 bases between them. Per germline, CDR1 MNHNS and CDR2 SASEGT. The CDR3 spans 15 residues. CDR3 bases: TGTGCCAGCAGTGAACGCCCCGGGGTGAACACTGAAGCTTTCTTT. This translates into CASSERPGVNTEAFF.

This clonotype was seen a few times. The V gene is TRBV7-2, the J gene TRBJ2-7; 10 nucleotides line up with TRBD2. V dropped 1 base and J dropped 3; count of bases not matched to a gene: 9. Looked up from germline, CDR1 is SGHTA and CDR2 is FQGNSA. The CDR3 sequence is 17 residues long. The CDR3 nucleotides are TGTGCCAGCAGCTTAGTAGCTAGCGGGGGACTTTTCTACGAGCAGTACTTC. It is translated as CASSLVASGGLFYEQYF.